This TCR beta chain was found in a study of CD8 T cells in Susac syndrome. Negative isolation was used for CD8+ and CD4+ T cells and FACS enrichment for TEMRA cells. Germline CDR1 KGHSH, CDR2 LQKENI. Deletions cut 0 bases from V and 7 bases from J, with 11 bases between. The CDR3 extends over 14 amino acids. A quantity of 0.5 to 1 ug RNA underwent reverse transcription using random hexamers. The method of amplification for TCR beta CDR3 was immunoSEQ multiplex PCR, covering 54 Vbeta and 13 Jbeta. MiXCR, run by TCRdb on the immunoSEQ multiplex PCR reads, gives a single entry per CDR3 protein. There are about 210,000 distinct CDR3 sequences in the sample; 95% occur only once, and 0.082% lies in the top ten.

Specimen: CD4+ T cells from PBMCs. The sequence was obtained from a human donor with multiple sclerosis. J is TRBJ2-3 and V is TRBV18; D unclear. The CDR3 loop is CASSPPIDLNTQYF. For the CDR3, the DNA is TGTGCCAGCTCACCACCGATAGACTTGAATACGCAGTATTTT. The full variable domain, completed using reference TRBV18 and TRBJ2-3, is NAGVMQNPRHLVRRRGQEARLRCSPMKGHSHVYWYRQLPEEGLKFMVYLQKENIIDESGMPKERFSAEFPKEGPSILRIQQVVRGDSAAYFCASSPPIDLNTQYFGPGTRLTVL.